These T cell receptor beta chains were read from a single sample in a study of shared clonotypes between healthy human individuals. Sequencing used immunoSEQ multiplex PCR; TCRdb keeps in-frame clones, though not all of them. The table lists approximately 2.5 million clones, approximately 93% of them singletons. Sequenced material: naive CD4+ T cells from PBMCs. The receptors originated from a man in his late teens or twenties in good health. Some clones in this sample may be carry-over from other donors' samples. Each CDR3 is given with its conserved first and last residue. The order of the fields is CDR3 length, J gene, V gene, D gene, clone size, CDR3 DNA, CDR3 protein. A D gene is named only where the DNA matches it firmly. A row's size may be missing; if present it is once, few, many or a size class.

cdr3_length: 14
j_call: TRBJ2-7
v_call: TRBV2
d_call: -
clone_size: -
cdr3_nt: TGTGCCAGCAGTGCGGAGGCGTCGGGGTACGAGCAGTACTTC
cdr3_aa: CASSAEASGYEQYF

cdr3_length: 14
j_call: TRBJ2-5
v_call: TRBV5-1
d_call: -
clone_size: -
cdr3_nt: TGCGCCAGCAGCTTGATCGGGGCCCAAGAGACCCAGTACTTC
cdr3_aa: CASSLIGAQETQYF

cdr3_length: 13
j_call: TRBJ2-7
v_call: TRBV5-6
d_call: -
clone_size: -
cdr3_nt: TGTGCCAGCAGCCCCGGCGGTACCTACGAGCAGTACTTC
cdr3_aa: CASSPGGTYEQYF

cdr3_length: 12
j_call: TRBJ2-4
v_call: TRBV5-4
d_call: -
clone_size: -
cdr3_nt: TGTGCCAGCAGCTTGGACCTAAGCATTCAGTACTTC
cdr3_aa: CASSLDLSIQYF

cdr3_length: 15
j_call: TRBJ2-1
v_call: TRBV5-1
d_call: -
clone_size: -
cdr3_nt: TGCGCCAGCAGCCGCCCAGGGGGGGTCTACAATGAGCAGTTCTTC
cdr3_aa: CASSRPGGVYNEQFF

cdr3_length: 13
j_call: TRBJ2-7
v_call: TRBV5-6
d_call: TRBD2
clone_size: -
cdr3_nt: TGTGCCAGCAACCCGACTAGCGGGGACGAGCAGTACTTC
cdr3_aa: CASNPTSGDEQYF

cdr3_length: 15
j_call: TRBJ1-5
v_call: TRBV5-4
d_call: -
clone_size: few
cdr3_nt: TGTGCCAGCAGCGTAAAAGGGGTTAGCAATCAGCCCCAGCATTTT
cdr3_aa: CASSVKGVSNQPQHF

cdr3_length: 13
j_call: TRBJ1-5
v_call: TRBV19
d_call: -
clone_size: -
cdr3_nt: TGTGCCAGTAGAGAAGTCAGTAGTCAGCCCCAGCATTTT
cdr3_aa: CASREVSSQPQHF

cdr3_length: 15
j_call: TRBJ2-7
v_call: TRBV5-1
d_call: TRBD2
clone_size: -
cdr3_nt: TGCGCCAGCAGCTCCGGGACTAGCGCCTACTACGAGCAGTACTTC
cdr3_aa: CASSSGTSAYYEQYF

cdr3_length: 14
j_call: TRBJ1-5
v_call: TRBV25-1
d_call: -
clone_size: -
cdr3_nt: TGTGCCAGCAGTACGACGGGGAGCAATCAGCCCCAGCATTTT
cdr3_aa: CASSTTGSNQPQHF

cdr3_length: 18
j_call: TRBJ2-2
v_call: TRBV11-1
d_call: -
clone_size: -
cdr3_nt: TGTGCCAGCAGCTTAGGATCTAGCAGGGCAGCGTTCACCGGGGAGCTGTTTTTT
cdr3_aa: CASSLGSSRAAFTGELFF

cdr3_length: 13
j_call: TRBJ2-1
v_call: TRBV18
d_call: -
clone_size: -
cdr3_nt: TGTGCCAGCTCACCGCCCACTACCAATGAGCAGTTCTTC
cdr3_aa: CASSPPTTNEQFF

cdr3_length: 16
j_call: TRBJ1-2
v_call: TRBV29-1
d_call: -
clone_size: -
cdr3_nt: TGCAGCGTTGAACTCACAGGGACCAGACTTTCAGGGGGCTACACCTTC
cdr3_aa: CSVELTGTRLSGGYTF

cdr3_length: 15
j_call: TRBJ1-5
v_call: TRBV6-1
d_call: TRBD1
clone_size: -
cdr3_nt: TGTGCCAGCAGTGTTGCGGGACAGCACAATCAGCCCCAGCATTTT
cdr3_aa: CASSVAGQHNQPQHF

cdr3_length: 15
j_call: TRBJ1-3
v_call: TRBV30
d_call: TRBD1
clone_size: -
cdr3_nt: TGTGCCTGGAGCCCACTGGGGACAGCTGGAAACACCATATATTTT
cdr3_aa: CAWSPLGTAGNTIYF

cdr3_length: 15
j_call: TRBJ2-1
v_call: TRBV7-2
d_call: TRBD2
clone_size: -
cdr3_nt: TGTGCCAGCAGCTTAGCCCTAGCGGGGTACAATGAGCAGTTCTTC
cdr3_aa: CASSLALAGYNEQFF

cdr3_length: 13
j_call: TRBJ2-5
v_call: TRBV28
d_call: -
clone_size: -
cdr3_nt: TGTGCCAGCACCCCCGGGGGACAAGAGACCCAGTACTTC
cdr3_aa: CASTPGGQETQYF

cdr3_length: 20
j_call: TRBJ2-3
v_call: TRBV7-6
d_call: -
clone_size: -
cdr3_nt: TGTGCCAGCAGCTTGGTTCGGGCCTTGGGGAATCGGTTGGTCACAGATACGCAGTATTTT
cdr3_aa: CASSLVRALGNRLVTDTQYF

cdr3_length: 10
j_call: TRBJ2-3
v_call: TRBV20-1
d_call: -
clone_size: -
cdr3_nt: TGCAGTGCTAGTCCAGATACGCAGTATTTT
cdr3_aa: CSASPDTQYF

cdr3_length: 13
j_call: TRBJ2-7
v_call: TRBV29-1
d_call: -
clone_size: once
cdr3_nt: TGCAGCGTCACCGGGGTCTACTCCTACGAGCAGTACTTC
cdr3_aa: CSVTGVYSYEQYF

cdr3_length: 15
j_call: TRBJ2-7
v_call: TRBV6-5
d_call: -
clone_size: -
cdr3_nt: TGTGCCAGCAGCTACGGGGGCTCCGGTAACTACGAGCAGTACTTC
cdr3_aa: CASSYGGSGNYEQYF

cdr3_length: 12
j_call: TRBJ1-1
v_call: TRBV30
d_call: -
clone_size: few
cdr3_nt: TGTGCCTGGAGTGAGACTTACACTGAAGCTTTCTTT
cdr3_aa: CAWSETYTEAFF

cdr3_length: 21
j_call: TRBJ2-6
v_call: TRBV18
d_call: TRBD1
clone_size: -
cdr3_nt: TGTGCCAGCTCACAGACAGGGGAAGGTATCCTCCCGGGGCCTGGGGCCAACGTCCTGACTTTC
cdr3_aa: CASSQTGEGILPGPGANVLTF

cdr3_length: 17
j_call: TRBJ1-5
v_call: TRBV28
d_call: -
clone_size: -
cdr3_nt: TGTGCCAGCTCGGGGTCTGGGACCACCTATAGCAATCAGCCCCAGCATTTT
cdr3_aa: CASSGSGTTYSNQPQHF

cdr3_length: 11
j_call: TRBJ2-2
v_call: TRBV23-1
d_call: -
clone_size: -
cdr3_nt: TGCGCCAGCAGTCACACGAGGGAGCTGTTTTTT
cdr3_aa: CASSHTRELFF

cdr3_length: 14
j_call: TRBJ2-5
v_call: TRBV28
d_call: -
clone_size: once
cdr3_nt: TGTGCCAGCACTCCCCCGCGGGATTGGGAGACCCAGTACTTC
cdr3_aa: CASTPPRDWETQYF

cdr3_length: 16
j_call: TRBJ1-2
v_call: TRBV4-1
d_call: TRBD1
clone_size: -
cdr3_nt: TGCGCCAGCAGCCGAGAAGGTGGACAGGGACACTATGGCTACACCTTC
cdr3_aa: CASSREGGQGHYGYTF

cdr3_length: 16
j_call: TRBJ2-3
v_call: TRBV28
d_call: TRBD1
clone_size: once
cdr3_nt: TGTGCCAGCATAAACTACAGGGGGCAGGTTCGCGATACGCAGTATTTT
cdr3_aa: CASINYRGQVRDTQYF

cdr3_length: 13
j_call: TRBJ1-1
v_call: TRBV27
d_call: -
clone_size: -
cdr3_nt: TGTGCCAGCAGTCGGCCGGGGAACACTGAAGCTTTCTTT
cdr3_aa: CASSRPGNTEAFF

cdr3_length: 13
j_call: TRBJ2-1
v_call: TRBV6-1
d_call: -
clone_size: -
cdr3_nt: TGTGCCAGCAGCGTGACACGGCTGAATGAGCAGTTCTTC
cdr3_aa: CASSVTRLNEQFF

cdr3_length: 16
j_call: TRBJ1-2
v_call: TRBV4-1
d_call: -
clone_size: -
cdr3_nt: TGCGCCAGCAGCCAACCGACTGCAGGGGCCCCGTATGGCTACACCTTC
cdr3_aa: CASSQPTAGAPYGYTF

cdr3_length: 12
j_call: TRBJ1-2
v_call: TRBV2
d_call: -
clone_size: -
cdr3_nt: TGTGCCCAGTACCGGGGAGCGGGTGGCTACACCTTC
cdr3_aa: CAQYRGAGGYTF

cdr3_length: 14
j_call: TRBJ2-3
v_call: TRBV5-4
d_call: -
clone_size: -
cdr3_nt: TGTGCCAGCAGCGCAGCCGGGGGCACAGATACGCAGTATTTT
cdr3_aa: CASSAAGGTDTQYF

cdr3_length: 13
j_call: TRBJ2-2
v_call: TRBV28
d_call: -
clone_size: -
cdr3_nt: TGTGCCAGCAGTTTGCCGGAGGCCGGGGAGCTGTTTTTT
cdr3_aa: CASSLPEAGELFF

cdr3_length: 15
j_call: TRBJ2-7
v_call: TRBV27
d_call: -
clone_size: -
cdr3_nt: TGTGCCAGCAGTTTACGTCAGGGGCTTGGGGACGAGCAGTACTTC
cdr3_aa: CASSLRQGLGDEQYF

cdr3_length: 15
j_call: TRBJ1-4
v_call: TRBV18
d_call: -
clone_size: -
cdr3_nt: TGTGCCAGCTCACCCCGACAGGAGACTAATGAAAAACTGTTTTTT
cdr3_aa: CASSPRQETNEKLFF

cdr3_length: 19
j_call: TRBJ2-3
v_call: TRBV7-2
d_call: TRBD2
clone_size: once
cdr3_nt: TGTGCCAGCAGCTTACTAGGCCCGGGACTAGCGGGCGCGAGAGATACGCAGTATTTT
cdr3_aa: CASSLLGPGLAGARDTQYF

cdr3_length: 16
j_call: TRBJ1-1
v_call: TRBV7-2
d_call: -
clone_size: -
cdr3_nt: TGTGCCAGCAGCTTACAATCACCGGGACTCAGCACTGAAGCTTTCTTT
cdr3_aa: CASSLQSPGLSTEAFF

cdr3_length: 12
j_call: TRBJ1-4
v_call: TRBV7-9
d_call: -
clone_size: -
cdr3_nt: TGTGCCAGCAGCTTAGGACACTCAAAACTGTTTTTT
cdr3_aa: CASSLGHSKLFF

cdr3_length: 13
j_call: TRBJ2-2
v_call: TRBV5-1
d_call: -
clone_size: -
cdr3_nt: TGCGCCAGCAGCTTGGGTCGAGCCGGGGAGCTGTTTTTT
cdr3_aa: CASSLGRAGELFF